The entry below gives a single T cell receptor beta chain sequence along with its context. Clones were read by immunoSEQ multiplex PCR, and TCRdb kept only the in-frame ones, dropping some. The table includes some 22,000 clones, 65% to 90% detected once. These data belong to a study of T cells in narcolepsy. The receptor was isolated from a human donor in good health. Sequences were obtained from memory (CD45RA-) CD4+ T cells from blood.

The CDR3 sequence: CASSYPKRTIFTREYF. CDR3 nucleotide sequence: TGTGCCAGCAGTTACCCGAAGAGGACCATTTTTACGAGAGAGTACTTC. This rearrangement joins TRBV6-5 to TRBJ2-7; D is undetermined. The CDR3 runs 16 residues. The germline V gene has CDR1 MNHEY and CDR2 SVGAGI. V was pared by 2 bases and J by 11 bases, with 25 bases between.